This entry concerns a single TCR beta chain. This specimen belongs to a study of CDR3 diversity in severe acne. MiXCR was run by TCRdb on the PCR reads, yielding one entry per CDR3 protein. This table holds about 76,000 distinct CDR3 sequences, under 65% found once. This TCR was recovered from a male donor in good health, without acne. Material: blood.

The chain's CDR3 is CASSQDSDTQYF. CDR3 bases: TGTGCCAGCAGCCAAGACTCAGATACGCAGTATTTT. This chain joins TRBV11-2 and TRBJ2-3, with D uncertain. Germline V lookup: CDR1 SGHAT, CDR2 FQNNGV. The CDR3 runs 12 residues. Trimming removed 5 bases at V and 4 bases at J, with 7 bases between.